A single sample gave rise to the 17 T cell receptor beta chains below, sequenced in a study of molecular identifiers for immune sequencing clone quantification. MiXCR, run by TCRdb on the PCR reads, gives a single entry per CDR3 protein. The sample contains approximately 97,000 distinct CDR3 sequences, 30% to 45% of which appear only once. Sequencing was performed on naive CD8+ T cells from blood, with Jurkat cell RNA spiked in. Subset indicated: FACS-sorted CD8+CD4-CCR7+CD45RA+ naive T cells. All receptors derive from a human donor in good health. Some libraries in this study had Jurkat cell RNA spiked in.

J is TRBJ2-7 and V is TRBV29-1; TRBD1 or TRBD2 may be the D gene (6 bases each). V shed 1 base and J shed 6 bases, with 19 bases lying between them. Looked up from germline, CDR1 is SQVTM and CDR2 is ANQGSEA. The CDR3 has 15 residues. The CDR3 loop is CSVEVYGTRDSEQYF. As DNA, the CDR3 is TGCAGCGTTGAAGTTTACGGGACAAGGGACTCCGAGCAGTACTTC.

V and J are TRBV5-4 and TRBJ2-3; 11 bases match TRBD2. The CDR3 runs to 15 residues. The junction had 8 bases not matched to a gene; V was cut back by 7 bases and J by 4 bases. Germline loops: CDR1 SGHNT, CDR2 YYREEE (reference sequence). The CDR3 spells CASSLAGGSADTQYF. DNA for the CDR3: TGTGCCAGCTCCCTAGCGGGAGGATCGGCAGATACGCAGTATTTT.

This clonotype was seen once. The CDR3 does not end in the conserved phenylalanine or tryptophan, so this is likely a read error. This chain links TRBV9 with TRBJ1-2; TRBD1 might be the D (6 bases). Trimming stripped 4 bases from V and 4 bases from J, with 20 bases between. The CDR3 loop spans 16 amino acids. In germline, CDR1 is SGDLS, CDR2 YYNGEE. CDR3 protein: CASSLRTDQPTYGYTI. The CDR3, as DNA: TGTGCCAGCAGCCTAAGGACAGACCAACCTACCTATGGCTACACCATC.

The CDR3 nucleotides are TGTGCCAGCTCCACAGGGTCGGAGTACTCACCCCTCCACTTT. Amino acid sequence: CASSTGSEYSPLHF. The chain has TRBV27 and TRBJ1-6; weak D call: TRBD1 (6 bases). This CDR3 is built from 14 residues. Germline V CDR1 and CDR2: MNHEY, SMNVEV (reference sequence). V shed 8 bases and J shed 10 bases, with 18 bases lying between them.

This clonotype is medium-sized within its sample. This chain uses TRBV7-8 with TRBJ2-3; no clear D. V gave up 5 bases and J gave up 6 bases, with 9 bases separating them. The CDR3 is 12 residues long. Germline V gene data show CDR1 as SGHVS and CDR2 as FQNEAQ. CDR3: CASSPPSDTQYF. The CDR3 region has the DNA TGTGCCAGCAGCCCTCCCTCTGATACGCAGTATTTT.

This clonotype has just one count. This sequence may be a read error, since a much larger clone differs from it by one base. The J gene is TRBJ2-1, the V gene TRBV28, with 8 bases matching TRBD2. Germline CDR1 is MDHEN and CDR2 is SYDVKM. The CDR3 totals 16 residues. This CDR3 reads CASTQPGTSVYNEQLF. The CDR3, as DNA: TGTGCCAGCACCCAGCCCGGGACTAGTGTTTACAATGAGCAGCTCTTC.

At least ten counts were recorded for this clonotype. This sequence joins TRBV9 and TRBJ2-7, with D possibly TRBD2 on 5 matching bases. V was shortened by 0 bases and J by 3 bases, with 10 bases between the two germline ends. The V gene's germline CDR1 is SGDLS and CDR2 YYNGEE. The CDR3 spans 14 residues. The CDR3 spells CASSVGPGSYEQYF. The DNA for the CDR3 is TGTGCCAGCAGCGTAGGTCCGGGAAGCTACGAGCAGTACTTC.

CDR3 residues: CATFDFNEQYF. The CDR3 DNA follows: TGTGCCACCTTTGACTTCAACGAGCAGTACTTC. This chain joins TRBV19 and TRBJ2-7; D gene uncertain. V lost 10 bases to trimming and J lost 5 bases, with 12 bases between them. Germline V gene data show CDR1 as LNHDA and CDR2 as SQIVND (reference sequence). There are 11 residues in the CDR3.

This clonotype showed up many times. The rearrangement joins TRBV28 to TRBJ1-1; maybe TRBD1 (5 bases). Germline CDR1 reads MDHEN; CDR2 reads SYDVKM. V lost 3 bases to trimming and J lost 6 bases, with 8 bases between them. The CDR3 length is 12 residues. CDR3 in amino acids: CASSFRGSEAFF. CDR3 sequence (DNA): TGTGCCAGCAGTTTTAGGGGCTCTGAAGCTTTCTTT. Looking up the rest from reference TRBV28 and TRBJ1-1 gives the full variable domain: DVKVTQSSRYLVKRTGEKVFLECVQDMDHENMFWYRQDPGLGLRLIYFSYDVKMKEKGDIPEGYSVSREKKERFSLILESASTNQTSMYLCASSFRGSEAFFGQGTRLTVV.

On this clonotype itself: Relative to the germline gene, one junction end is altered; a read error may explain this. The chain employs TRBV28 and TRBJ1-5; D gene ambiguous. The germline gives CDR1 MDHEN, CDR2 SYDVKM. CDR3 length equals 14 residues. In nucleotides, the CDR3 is TGTGCCAGCATCACAAGCAGGCTAAATCAGCCCCTGCATTTT. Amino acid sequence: CASITSRLNQPLHF.

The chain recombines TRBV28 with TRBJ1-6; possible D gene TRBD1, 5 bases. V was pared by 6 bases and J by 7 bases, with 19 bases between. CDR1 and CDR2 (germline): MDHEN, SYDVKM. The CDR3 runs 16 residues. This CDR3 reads CASSAMDGSGNSPLHF. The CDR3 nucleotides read TGTGCCAGCAGCGCGATGGACGGTTCAGGGAATTCACCCCTCCACTTT.

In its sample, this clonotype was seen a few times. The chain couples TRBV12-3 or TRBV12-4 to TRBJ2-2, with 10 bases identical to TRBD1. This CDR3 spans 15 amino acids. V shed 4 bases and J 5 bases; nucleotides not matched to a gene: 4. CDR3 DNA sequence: TGTGCCAGCAGTTCCGGGACAGGGGAGACCGGGGAGCTGTTTTTT. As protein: CASSSGTGETGELFF.

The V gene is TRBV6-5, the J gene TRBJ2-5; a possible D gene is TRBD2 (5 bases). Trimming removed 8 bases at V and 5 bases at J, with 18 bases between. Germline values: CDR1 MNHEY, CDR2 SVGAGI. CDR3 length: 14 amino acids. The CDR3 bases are TGTGCCAGCCCCCCCCCCCAAACGGGGGAGACCCAGTACTTC. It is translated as CASPPPQTGETQYF.

CDR3 region: CASSLGTSGFYEQYF. The CDR3 DNA reads as TGTGCCAGCAGTCTAGGGACTAGCGGGTTCTACGAGCAGTACTTC. This chain connects TRBV11-2 to TRBJ2-7, with 12 bases identical to TRBD2. V lost 6 bases to trimming and J lost 3 bases; unmatched junction nucleotides: 6. Germline lookup yields CDR1 SGHAT and CDR2 FQNNGV. There are 15 residues in the CDR3.

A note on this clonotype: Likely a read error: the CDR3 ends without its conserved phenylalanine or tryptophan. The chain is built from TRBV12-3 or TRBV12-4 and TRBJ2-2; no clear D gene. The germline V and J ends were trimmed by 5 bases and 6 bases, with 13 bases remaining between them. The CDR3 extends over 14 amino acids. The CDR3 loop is CASSLLHLAGELFI. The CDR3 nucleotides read TGTGCCAGCAGTCTTCTTCACTTGGCCGGGGAGCTGTTTATT.

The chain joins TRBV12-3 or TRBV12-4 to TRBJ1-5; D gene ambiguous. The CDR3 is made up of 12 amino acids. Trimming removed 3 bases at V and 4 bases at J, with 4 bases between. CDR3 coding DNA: TGTGCCAGCAGTTTGGAAAATCAGCCCCAGCATTTT. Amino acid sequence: CASSLENQPQHF.

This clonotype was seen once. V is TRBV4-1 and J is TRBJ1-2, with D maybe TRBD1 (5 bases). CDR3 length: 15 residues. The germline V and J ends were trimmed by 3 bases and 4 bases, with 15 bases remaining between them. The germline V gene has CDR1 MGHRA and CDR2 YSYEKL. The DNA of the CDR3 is TGCGCCAGCAGCCATGAGACCAGGGCGAGCTATGGCTACACCTTC. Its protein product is CASSHETRASYGYTF.